This T cell receptor beta chain stems from a study of beta chain features in type 1 diabetes. V was cut by 2 bases and J by 11 bases, with 17 bases left in between. CDR1 and CDR2 from the germline V gene are SGHRS and YFSETQ. CDR3 length: 14 residues. The authors reverse transcribed all of the isolated RNA, so sequencing captured expressed TCRB transcripts. Naive, central memory and regulatory T cell samples yielded around 3.4 million reads on average. This table comes from immunoSEQ multiplex PCR, and its TCRdb copy is limited to in-frame clones, with some not included. The table shows roughly 260,000 clones, with approximately 11% occurring only once. Study results and caveats: Shortening that was moderate but significant affected the TCRB CDR3s of Type 1 diabetes patients in all four CD4+ subsets.

In this sample, this clone turned up a few times. Antigen: not known. The sequence came from a man under 40 with type 1 diabetes. This sequence joins TRBV5-1 and TRBJ1-5; a possible D gene is TRBD1 (5 bases). Sequencing input: naive CD4+ T cells from blood. CDR3 loop: CASSFEPGVGAQHF. CDR3 nucleotide sequence: TGCGCCAGCAGCTTTGAGCCCGGCGTAGGGGCCCAGCATTTT.